This T cell receptor beta chain was profiled in a study of T-cell reconstitution after alpha-beta-depleted transplantation in children. The TCRbeta library was prepared with unique molecular identifiers. Using its own MiXCR run on the PCR reads, TCRdb lists one record per CDR3 protein. The data contain some 300,000 distinct CDR3 sequences, 10% of them singletons. This clonotype has a handful of counts. V was pared by 7 bases and J by 3 bases, with 10 bases between. There are 12 residues in the CDR3. The germline V gene encodes CDR1 MDHEN and CDR2 SYDVKM. This chain uses TRBV28 with TRBJ2-7; TRBD1 might be the D (6 bases). The specimen was PBMCs from the stem cell graft donor, collected from the stem cell graft. This sequence originates from a human donor who donated a stem cell graft to a child with acute lymphoblastic leukemia. The CDR3 spells CASKKGVYEQYF. The CDR3 DNA follows: TGTGCCAGCAAGAAGGGGGTCTACGAGCAGTACTTC.